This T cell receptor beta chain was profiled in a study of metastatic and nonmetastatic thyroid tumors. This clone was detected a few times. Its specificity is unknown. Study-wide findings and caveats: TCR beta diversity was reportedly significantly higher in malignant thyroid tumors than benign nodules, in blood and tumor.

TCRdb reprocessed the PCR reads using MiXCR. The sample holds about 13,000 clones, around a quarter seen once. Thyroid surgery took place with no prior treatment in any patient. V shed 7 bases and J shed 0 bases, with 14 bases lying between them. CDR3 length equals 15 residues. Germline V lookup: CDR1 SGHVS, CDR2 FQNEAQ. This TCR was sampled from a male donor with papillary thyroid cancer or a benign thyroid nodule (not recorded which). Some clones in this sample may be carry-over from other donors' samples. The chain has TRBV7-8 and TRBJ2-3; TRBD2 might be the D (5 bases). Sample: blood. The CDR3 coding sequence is TGTGCCAGCAATCGGAAGCGGCTTAGCACAGATACGCAGTATTTT. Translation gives CASNRKRLSTDTQYF.